This T cell receptor beta chain was captured in a study of T cell responses to AZD1222 COVID-19 vaccine. Looking at the study overall: Recipients boosted at about 4 weeks or about 12 weeks are pooled.

This CDR3 region has 16 residues. Germline CDR1 reads SGHAT; CDR2 reads FQNNGV. Deletions cut 0 bases from V and 3 bases from J, with 13 bases between. TCRdb's table, derived via immunoSEQ multiplex PCR, lists solely in-frame clones and lacks some. The table has roughly 160,000 clones, 90% to 95% seen once. Findings and limits, study-wide: Repertoires were collected only later (after the peak T cell response had occurred). Baseline testing showed seropositivity in only a handful of AZD1222 recipients. Reports indicate that nearly half of spike-specific TCRs are directed at unmutated variant regions.

On this clone itself: What it recognizes is unknown.

The sequence was collected from an adult in good health. Sequenced here: peripheral blood, sampled on day 0 of AZD1222 vaccination. J is TRBJ2-3 and V is TRBV11-2, with D hard to call. The DNA of the CDR3 is TGTGCCAGCAGCTTAGATGTTAACGTGAAAACAGATACGCAGTATTTT. Translated: CASSLDVNVKTDTQYF.